This passage covers 20 T cell receptor beta chains from one sample sequenced in a study of identical twins (dated by TCRdb to between 2015 and 2016). The library was made by 5' RACE. TCRdb shows the sequencer as Illumina HiSeq 2000. The raw public data were reprocessed by TCRdb itself: fastp quality trimming at Q25, MiXCR clonotype calling, in-frame beta chains only. Under each unique CDR3 protein, matching rows form one entry showing the most common genes and DNA. The sample table contains around 680,000 distinct CDR3 sequences; only one count was recorded for over 8.5% of them. The biggest ten clones account for 0.98% of the sample. This sample also belongs to another study, concerning yellow fever vaccine responses in identical twins.

The material sequenced was PBMCs. Every receptor here comes from a woman aged 18-29 years in good health.

The gene calls are TRBV10-3 and TRBJ2-4, with D perhaps TRBD1 (6 bases). The CDR3 is 15 residues long. V lost 3 bases to trimming and J lost 1 base, with 10 bases between them. CDR1 ENHRY and CDR2 SYGVKD come from the germline V gene. This CDR3 reads CAISDSTGAKNIQYF. The CDR3 DNA sequence: TGTGCCATCAGTGATTCCACAGGGGCCAAAAACATTCAGTACTTC.

The gene calls are TRBV7-2 and TRBJ2-7; 7 bases agree with TRBD1. Germline CDR1 reads SGHTA; CDR2 reads FQGNSA. The CDR3 extends over 16 amino acids. Trimming took 1 base from V and 0 from J; bases not matched to a gene: 6. The CDR3 region has the DNA TGTGCCAGCAGCTTAGACGCAGGGGGAACCTCCTACGAGCAGTACTTC. Encoded protein: CASSLDAGGTSYEQYF.

CDR3 loop: CSALWARSDTQYF. DNA of the CDR3: TGCAGTGCTTTGTGGGCAAGGTCAGATACGCAGTATTTT. This sequence joins TRBV20-1 and TRBJ2-3; D gene unclear. Per germline, CDR1 DFQATT and CDR2 SNEGSKA (reference sequence). The CDR3 has 13 residues. The germline V and J ends were trimmed by 5 bases and 4 bases, with 13 bases remaining between them.

This clonotype was recorded many times. The chain employs TRBV12-3 or TRBV12-4 and TRBJ1-6; a weak D match, TRBD1 (5 bases). The CDR3 length is 16 residues. With 3 bases removed from V and 7 bases from J, the gap between germline ends came to 16 bases. CDR3: CASSLSGGGKNSPLHF. The CDR3 nucleotides read TGTGCCAGCAGTTTGAGTGGCGGGGGGAAGAATTCACCCCTCCACTTT.

This clonotype was recorded many times. V and J are TRBV7-8 and TRBJ2-2; 7 nucleotides line up with TRBD2. Germline lookup yields CDR1 SGHVS and CDR2 FQNEAQ. Trimming cost V 1 base and J 2 bases; bases outside gene matches: 4. The CDR3 runs 16 residues. The CDR3 DNA is TGTGCCAGCAGCTTAGATGCTAGCGGAAACACCGGGGAGCTGTTTTTT. It is translated as CASSLDASGNTGELFF.

The chain links TRBV30 to TRBJ2-2; maybe TRBD2 (6 bases). The ends were cut back, 5 bases at V and 5 bases at J, with 15 bases in the middle. The CDR3 consists of 14 residues. CDR1 GTSNPN and CDR2 SVGIG come from the germline V gene (reference sequence). The CDR3, as DNA: TGTGCCTGGGGGAGGAGCCTCGGGACCGGGGAGCTGTTTTTT. Its protein is CAWGRSLGTGELFF. The full variable domain, rest sourced from reference TRBV30 and TRBJ2-2, is SQTIHQWPATLVQPVGSPLSLECTVEGTSNPNLYWYRQAAGRGLQLLFYSVGIGQISSEVPQNLSASRPQDRQFILSSKKLLLSDSGFYLCAWGRSLGTGELFFGEGSRLTVL.

In the case of this clonotype: Germline is not matched at one junction end, which may reflect a read error. The chain joins TRBV20-1 to TRBJ1-5; no clear D. Per germline, CDR1 DFQATT and CDR2 SNEGSKA (reference sequence). This CDR3 region has 15 residues. CDR3 region: CSATVPGGGQQPQHF. The CDR3, as DNA: TGCAGTGCTACTGTCCCGGGAGGAGGGCAACAGCCCCAACATTTT.

The genes are TRBV7-9 and TRBJ2-3, with no clear D. Germline CDR1 is SEHNR and CDR2 is FQNEAQ (reference sequence). This CDR3 spans 17 amino acids. V was cut by 5 bases and J by 2 bases, with 20 bases left in between. The CDR3 nucleotides read TGTGCCAGCAGCCCACCCCAAGCCGCGACCCACACAGATACGCAGTATTTT. Its protein is CASSPPQAATHTDTQYF.

This rearrangement joins TRBV9 to TRBJ2-7; 10 bases align to TRBD2. This CDR3 region has 16 residues. Germline CDR1 and CDR2: SGDLS and YYNGEE. V was clipped by 0 bases and J by 2 bases; unmatched bases: 5. The CDR3 nucleotides read TGTGCCAGCAGCGTAGGTACTAGCGGGGACCCCTACGAGCAGTACTTC. Translated, it gives CASSVGTSGDPYEQYF.

This sequence joins TRBV7-2 and TRBJ2-3, with TRBD2 identical over 10 bases. The CDR3 covers 17 residues. After removal of 2 bases from V and 2 bases from J, the junction contained 7 bases not matched to a gene. Per the germline V gene, CDR1 is SGHTA and CDR2 is FQGNSA. CDR3 nucleotides: TGTGCCAGCAGCTTATCAGCGGGAGGGGCGTTCACAGATACGCAGTATTTT. Encoded protein: CASSLSAGGAFTDTQYF.

Only a few counts were recorded for this clonotype. The chain recombines TRBV7-8 with TRBJ2-7; D is ambiguous. V was pared by 0 bases and J by 9 bases, with 15 bases between. CDR1 is SGHVS, CDR2 FQNEAQ, per germline. The CDR3 length is 14 residues. CDR3 sequence: CASSLALYSPGQYF. In DNA form, the CDR3 reads TGTGCCAGCAGCTTAGCGCTGTACTCCCCTGGGCAGTACTTC.

V and J are TRBV20-1 and TRBJ2-5; D is undetermined. The germline V gene has CDR1 DFQATT and CDR2 SNEGSKA (reference sequence). The CDR3 runs 12 residues. Trimming removed 3 bases at V and 5 bases at J, with 10 bases between. The CDR3 spells CSASALGETQYF. CDR3 coding DNA: TGCAGTGCTAGCGCCCTCGGGGAGACCCAGTACTTC.

The chain couples TRBV20-1 to TRBJ2-1; 11 bases align to TRBD2. J gave up 6 bases and V 3 bases, and 19 bases lay outside the gene matches. The CDR3 loop spans 19 amino acids. Germline lookup yields CDR1 DFQATT and CDR2 SNEGSKA (reference sequence). The CDR3 DNA reads as TGCAGTGCTAGTCTCCCTAGCGGGAGGTCAAAAAAAGGGAGCAATGAGCAGTTCTTC. It codes for CSASLPSGRSKKGSNEQFF.

This clonotype was found a few times. The gene calls are TRBV5-6 and TRBJ2-7; 8 positions agree with TRBD1. The V segment lost 0 bases and the J segment 3 bases; nucleotides outside the gene matches: 5. The CDR3 is made up of 15 amino acids. CDR1 and CDR2 (germline): SGHDT, YYEEEE. The CDR3 loop reads CASSLGTGGFYEQYF. The CDR3 DNA sequence: TGTGCCAGCAGCTTGGGTACAGGGGGATTCTACGAGCAGTACTTC.

This clonotype was seen repeatedly, ten times or more. The rearrangement uses TRBV10-3 and TRBJ1-1, with a weak D call TRBD1 (5 bases). The V end lost 9 bases, the J end lost 5 bases, and 19 bases lay between the germline ends. The CDR3 consists of 14 residues. Germline V gene data show CDR1 as ENHRY and CDR2 as SYGVKD. Here the CDR3 DNA reads TGTGCCATATTAAGAGGGGAGGGAACGACTGAAGCTTTCTTT. It is translated as CAILRGEGTTEAFF.

The chain combines TRBV7-3 with TRBJ2-1; either TRBD1 or TRBD2 may supply D (5 bases each). Between the trimmed V and J ends, which lost 2 bases and 4 bases, there was a span of 9 bases. This CDR3 comprises 14 residues. Germline V gene sequence: CDR1 SGHTA, CDR2 FQGTGA. The CDR3 reads CASSLWGRYNEQFF. For the CDR3, the DNA is TGTGCCAGCAGCTTATGGGGACGGTACAATGAGCAGTTCTTC.

The chain links TRBV28 to TRBJ2-7; no definite D call. V was cut by 3 bases and J by 12 bases, with 18 bases left in between. CDR3 size: 13 residues. Germline CDR1 reads MDHEN; CDR2 reads SYDVKM. CDR3 sequence reads: CASSFVPGSQLYF. The CDR3 DNA reads as TGTGCCAGCAGTTTTGTTCCGGGCTCTCAGCTGTACTTC.

This chain uses TRBV12-3 or TRBV12-4 with TRBJ2-2; 10 bases are shared with TRBD1. J was trimmed by 4 bases and V by 6 bases; bases with no gene match: 5. This CDR3 has 15 amino acids. This CDR3 reads CASSPDRGSTGELFF. The CDR3 nucleotides are TGTGCCAGCAGCCCGGACAGGGGGTCCACCGGGGAGCTGTTTTTT.

This clonotype was observed many times. This chain joins TRBV12-3 or TRBV12-4 and TRBJ2-7; D uncertain. This CDR3 is built from 14 residues. V lost 1 base and J lost 3, with 10 bases in between. The CDR3 reads CASSLGRTGYEQYF. The CDR3 DNA sequence: TGTGCCAGCAGTTTAGGACGGACGGGCTACGAGCAGTACTTC.

This clonotype was counted many times. This chain joins TRBV20-1 and TRBJ2-3; D perhaps matches TRBD2 (7 bases). From germline, CDR1 is DFQATT and CDR2 SNEGSKA (reference sequence). The CDR3 loop spans 18 amino acids. Trimming removed 6 bases from V and 4 bases from J, with 29 bases in between. DNA for the CDR3: TGCAGTGCCCTATCAGGGGCTAGCGGTTTTCAGGTCGCAGATACGCAGTATTTT. It codes for CSALSGASGFQVADTQYF.